Listed below are T cell receptor beta chains from one sample, sequenced in a study of beta chain features in type 1 diabetes. Profiling relied on immunoSEQ multiplex PCR, and the TCRdb table lists in-frame clones only, not all of them. This sample has approximately 250,000 clones; 16% occur once, and the top ten carry about 0.085%. The sequenced sample was naive CD4+ T cells from blood. Every receptor here comes from a man aged 25 to 45 with type 1 diabetes. Each CDR3 is given with its conserved first and last residue. D genes are given only for firm matches. Size is stated for part of the rows, as once, few or many counts, or as a class when the clone is expanded.

abundance: few; d_gene: TRBD1; v_gene: TRBV9; j_gene: TRBJ2-5; CDR3nt: TGTGCCAGCAGCGCGGACAGGGGGCGAGAGACCCAGTACTTC; CDR3aa: CASSADRGRETQYF
abundance: NA; d_gene: NA; v_gene: TRBV30; j_gene: TRBJ1-5; CDR3nt: TGTGCCGGGGGGCCCCATCAGCCCCAGCATTTT; CDR3aa: CAGGPHQPQHF
abundance: NA; d_gene: NA; v_gene: TRBV21-1; j_gene: TRBJ2-1; CDR3nt: TGTGCCAGCAGGGGGACTAGCGGGAAATCCTACAATGAGCAGTTCTTC; CDR3aa: CASRGTSGKSYNEQFF
abundance: NA; d_gene: TRBD2; v_gene: TRBV5-1; j_gene: TRBJ2-1; CDR3nt: TGCGCCAGCAGAGGCTCCGGGACTAGCTCGGTGAATGAGCAGTTCTTC; CDR3aa: CASRGSGTSSVNEQFF
abundance: once; d_gene: NA; v_gene: TRBV5-4; j_gene: TRBJ1-2; CDR3nt: TGTGCCAGCAGCTTGGTAGTTATGAGCTATGGCTACACCTTC; CDR3aa: CASSLVVMSYGYTF
abundance: NA; d_gene: TRBD1; v_gene: TRBV7-2; j_gene: TRBJ2-7; CDR3nt: TGTGCCAGCATGCGGGGACAGGTTGGGGACGAGCAGTACTTC; CDR3aa: CASMRGQVGDEQYF
abundance: few; d_gene: TRBD2; v_gene: TRBV19; j_gene: TRBJ2-1; CDR3nt: TGTGCCAGTAGTATCGGCGGGAGTTGGGATGAGCAGTTCTTC; CDR3aa: CASSIGGSWDEQFF
abundance: NA; d_gene: NA; v_gene: TRBV19; j_gene: TRBJ2-5; CDR3nt: TGTGCCAGTAGTCCTCGGGGCGAGACCCAGTACTTC; CDR3aa: CASSPRGETQYF
abundance: NA; d_gene: TRBD1; v_gene: TRBV10-3; j_gene: TRBJ1-5; CDR3nt: TGTGCCATCAGCAAGACAGGGGGGGATCAGCCCCAGCATTTT; CDR3aa: CAISKTGGDQPQHF
abundance: NA; d_gene: TRBD1; v_gene: TRBV18; j_gene: TRBJ2-7; CDR3nt: TGTGCCAGCTCACCACCGAACAGGGGCCACGAGCAGTACTTC; CDR3aa: CASSPPNRGHEQYF
abundance: NA; d_gene: NA; v_gene: TRBV19; j_gene: TRBJ1-2; CDR3nt: TGTGCCAGTAGTATCCTAGATAACTATGGCTACACCTTC; CDR3aa: CASSILDNYGYTF
abundance: few; d_gene: TRBD1; v_gene: TRBV7-8; j_gene: TRBJ1-5; CDR3nt: TGTGCCAGCAGCTTAGAGGGGGCAGAGAGCAATCAGCCCCAGCATTTT; CDR3aa: CASSLEGAESNQPQHF
abundance: NA; d_gene: NA; v_gene: TRBV30; j_gene: TRBJ2-4; CDR3nt: TGTGCCTGTCTATCAATAGGCAAAAACATTCAGTACTTC; CDR3aa: CACLSIGKNIQYF
abundance: NA; d_gene: TRBD1; v_gene: TRBV6-6; j_gene: TRBJ2-4; CDR3nt: TGTGCCAGCAGTCCCCGGGTGACAGGGATAAACATTCAGTACTTC; CDR3aa: CASSPRVTGINIQYF
abundance: few; d_gene: NA; v_gene: TRBV15; j_gene: TRBJ2-2; CDR3nt: TGTGCCACCAGCAGAACGGCGGGGTTCGGGGAGCTGTTTTTT; CDR3aa: CATSRTAGFGELFF
abundance: few; d_gene: NA; v_gene: TRBV29-1; j_gene: TRBJ1-1; CDR3nt: TGCAGCGTTGAAGGTTCTGGGGCCCGGGAAGCTTTCTTT; CDR3aa: CSVEGSGAREAFF
abundance: NA; d_gene: TRBD1; v_gene: TRBV29-1; j_gene: TRBJ2-7; CDR3nt: TGCAGCGTCACCTCCGGGACAGGGGTCCCTTACGAGCAGTACTTC; CDR3aa: CSVTSGTGVPYEQYF
abundance: NA; d_gene: NA; v_gene: TRBV21-1; j_gene: TRBJ1-5; CDR3nt: TGTGCCAGCAGCAAAGGCAGGGTTGGCAATCAGCCCCAGCATTTT; CDR3aa: CASSKGRVGNQPQHF
abundance: few; d_gene: NA; v_gene: TRBV29-1; j_gene: TRBJ2-3; CDR3nt: TGCAGCGTTGAACGGACCTGGAGGACAGATACGCAGTATTTT; CDR3aa: CSVERTWRTDTQYF
abundance: few; d_gene: NA; v_gene: TRBV7-2; j_gene: TRBJ2-1; CDR3nt: TGTGCCAGTGCCAGCGGCCTTGAGCAGTTCTTC; CDR3aa: CASASGLEQFF
abundance: few; d_gene: NA; v_gene: TRBV20-1; j_gene: TRBJ2-1; CDR3nt: TGCAGTGCGACGAACTACAATGAGCAGTTCTTC; CDR3aa: CSATNYNEQFF
abundance: NA; d_gene: NA; v_gene: TRBV29-1; j_gene: TRBJ1-1; CDR3nt: TGCAGCGTTGTTGACACTGAAGCTTTCTTT; CDR3aa: CSVVDTEAFF
abundance: NA; d_gene: NA; v_gene: TRBV7-2; j_gene: TRBJ2-6; CDR3nt: TGTGCCAGCAGCTCCCGAAATGCTCATTCCTGGAGCGGGGCCAACGTCCTGACTTTC; CDR3aa: CASSSRNAHSWSGANVLTF
abundance: NA; d_gene: TRBD2; v_gene: TRBV9; j_gene: TRBJ2-1; CDR3nt: TGTGCCAGCAGTGGTAGCGGGAGGAAGTCGTTCTTC; CDR3aa: CASSGSGRKSFF
abundance: few; d_gene: NA; v_gene: TRBV4-1; j_gene: TRBJ2-5; CDR3nt: TGCGCCAGCAGCCCCCGGACGGGGGCGGCCGAGACCCAGTACTTC; CDR3aa: CASSPRTGAAETQYF
abundance: few; d_gene: NA; v_gene: TRBV6-6; j_gene: TRBJ2-5; CDR3nt: TGTGCCAGCAGCACACTAGGGGTGGCCGAGGACCAGTACTTC; CDR3aa: CASSTLGVAEDQYF
abundance: few; d_gene: NA; v_gene: TRBV29-1; j_gene: TRBJ2-5; CDR3nt: TGCAGCGTTGAACGAGAGACCCAGTACTTC; CDR3aa: CSVERETQYF
abundance: few; d_gene: NA; v_gene: TRBV29-1; j_gene: TRBJ2-1; CDR3nt: TGCAGCGCCGACACAGGGTCCTACAATGAGCAGTTCTTC; CDR3aa: CSADTGSYNEQFF
abundance: NA; d_gene: NA; v_gene: TRBV29-1; j_gene: TRBJ2-1; CDR3nt: TGCAGCGTTCGGGGCCTAAGCTCCTACAATGAGCAGTTCTTC; CDR3aa: CSVRGLSSYNEQFF
abundance: few; d_gene: NA; v_gene: TRBV7-2; j_gene: TRBJ2-1; CDR3nt: TGTGCCAGCACCCGGGACTTGCAGGTAGAGAATGAGCAGTTCTTC; CDR3aa: CASTRDLQVENEQFF
abundance: NA; d_gene: TRBD1; v_gene: TRBV30; j_gene: TRBJ2-4; CDR3nt: TGTGCCTGGAGTGTACCCCCAGGGACAGGGAAAAACATTCAGTACTTC; CDR3aa: CAWSVPPGTGKNIQYF
abundance: once; d_gene: NA; v_gene: TRBV28; j_gene: TRBJ2-3; CDR3nt: TGTGCCAGCAGTTTCCCGGGGACGGATACGCAGTATTTT; CDR3aa: CASSFPGTDTQYF
abundance: few; d_gene: NA; v_gene: TRBV18; j_gene: TRBJ2-2; CDR3nt: TGTGCCAGCTCACCGTTCGGAATGAACACCGGGGAGCTGTTTTTT; CDR3aa: CASSPFGMNTGELFF
abundance: NA; d_gene: NA; v_gene: TRBV10-3; j_gene: TRBJ2-7; CDR3nt: TGTGCCATCAGTGAGTACCAGGGCGGAGGGTACGAGCAGTACTTC; CDR3aa: CAISEYQGGGYEQYF
abundance: few; d_gene: NA; v_gene: TRBV7-3; j_gene: TRBJ1-5; CDR3nt: TGTGCCAGCAGCTTAACAGGGTCCCTAAATCAGCCCCAGCATTTT; CDR3aa: CASSLTGSLNQPQHF
abundance: NA; d_gene: TRBD2; v_gene: TRBV13; j_gene: TRBJ2-1; CDR3nt: TGTGCCAGCAGCAGGACTAGCGGGAGAGGTAATGAGCAGTTCTTC; CDR3aa: CASSRTSGRGNEQFF
abundance: NA; d_gene: NA; v_gene: TRBV7-6; j_gene: TRBJ2-7; CDR3nt: TGTGCCAGCAGCTCAGGCCCCTACGAGCAGTACTTC; CDR3aa: CASSSGPYEQYF
abundance: NA; d_gene: NA; v_gene: TRBV9; j_gene: TRBJ2-1; CDR3nt: TGTGCCAGCAGCGTAGCAGCGAGCTCCTACAATGAGCAGTTCTTC; CDR3aa: CASSVAASSYNEQFF
abundance: few; d_gene: NA; v_gene: TRBV7-2; j_gene: TRBJ2-1; CDR3nt: TGTGCCAGCAGCTTAGAAGGCGTCTACCTCTCCTACAATGAGCAGTTCTTC; CDR3aa: CASSLEGVYLSYNEQFF
abundance: NA; d_gene: TRBD2; v_gene: TRBV30; j_gene: TRBJ2-5; CDR3nt: TGTGCCTGTCGAGGAGGGAGGGTTCAAGAGACCCAGTACTTC; CDR3aa: CACRGGRVQETQYF
abundance: few; d_gene: NA; v_gene: TRBV7-9; j_gene: TRBJ2-5; CDR3nt: TGTGCCAGCAGCTTAATACAAGAGACCCAGTACTTC; CDR3aa: CASSLIQETQYF
abundance: NA; d_gene: TRBD1; v_gene: TRBV2; j_gene: TRBJ1-4; CDR3nt: TGTGCCAGCAGTCGGGACAGGGAACGGCAACTGTTTTTT; CDR3aa: CASSRDRERQLFF
abundance: few; d_gene: NA; v_gene: TRBV29-1; j_gene: TRBJ2-1; CDR3nt: TGCAGCGTCGGATTAAACAATGAGCAGTTCTTC; CDR3aa: CSVGLNNEQFF
abundance: few; d_gene: NA; v_gene: TRBV29-1; j_gene: TRBJ2-1; CDR3nt: TGCAGCGTTGGAGGAGTGGATGCCTACAATGAGCAGTTCTTC; CDR3aa: CSVGGVDAYNEQFF
abundance: few; d_gene: TRBD1; v_gene: TRBV6-5; j_gene: TRBJ2-7; CDR3nt: TGTGCCAGCAGTTACTCGAAACAGGGGGCCTACGAGCAGTACTTC; CDR3aa: CASSYSKQGAYEQYF
abundance: few; d_gene: NA; v_gene: TRBV19; j_gene: TRBJ2-5; CDR3nt: TGTGCCAGTCGGGACGGAGGGACCGGCGAGACCCAGTACTTC; CDR3aa: CASRDGGTGETQYF
abundance: NA; d_gene: NA; v_gene: TRBV4-2; j_gene: TRBJ2-3; CDR3nt: TGTGCCAGCAGCCTCGGGACTCTACTCACAGATACGCAGTATTTT; CDR3aa: CASSLGTLLTDTQYF
abundance: few; d_gene: TRBD2; v_gene: TRBV15; j_gene: TRBJ2-1; CDR3nt: TGTGCCACCAGCACTAGCGGGAGGGTGAATGAGCAGTTCTTC; CDR3aa: CATSTSGRVNEQFF
abundance: NA; d_gene: NA; v_gene: TRBV5-6; j_gene: TRBJ2-5; CDR3nt: TGTGCCAGCAGCTTGGAGGCCAGGGAGACCCAGTACTTC; CDR3aa: CASSLEARETQYF
abundance: NA; d_gene: NA; v_gene: TRBV7-6; j_gene: TRBJ2-7; CDR3nt: TGTGCCAGCAGCCCCTCATTGGGTGAAGCGGCCTACGAGCAGTACTTC; CDR3aa: CASSPSLGEAAYEQYF
abundance: NA; d_gene: NA; v_gene: TRBV29-1; j_gene: TRBJ2-1; CDR3nt: TGCAGCGTTGAGACAACAATCGGCAATGAGCAGTTCTTC; CDR3aa: CSVETTIGNEQFF
abundance: few; d_gene: NA; v_gene: TRBV30; j_gene: TRBJ1-1; CDR3nt: TGTGCCTGGAGTCGCGGCCCGTCGAACACTGAAGCTTTCTTT; CDR3aa: CAWSRGPSNTEAFF